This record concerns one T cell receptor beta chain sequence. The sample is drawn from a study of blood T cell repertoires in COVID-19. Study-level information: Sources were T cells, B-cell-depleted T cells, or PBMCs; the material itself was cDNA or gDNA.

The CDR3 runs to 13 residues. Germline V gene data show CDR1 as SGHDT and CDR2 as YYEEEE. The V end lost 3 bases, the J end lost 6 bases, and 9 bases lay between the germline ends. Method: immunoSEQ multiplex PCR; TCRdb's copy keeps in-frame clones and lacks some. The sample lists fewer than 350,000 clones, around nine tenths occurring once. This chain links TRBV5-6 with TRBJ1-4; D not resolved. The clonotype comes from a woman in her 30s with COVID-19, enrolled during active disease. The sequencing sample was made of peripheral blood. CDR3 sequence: CASSWANDEKLFF. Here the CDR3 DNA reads TGTGCCAGCAGCTGGGCTAACGATGAAAAACTGTTTTTT.